This passage covers 26 T cell receptor beta chains from one sample sequenced in a study of cytomegalovirus exposure and HLA in healthy donors (dated by TCRdb to about 2017). The library was prepared using the immunoSEQ multiplex PCR assay. For the multiplex PCR, a mixture combining 60 forward primers for TCR Vbeta segments and 13 reverse primers for TCR Jbeta segments was used. The table was pulled from immuneACCESS by TCRdb, which kept in-frame rearrangements only. Such tables lose some clones; where checked, under half of the loss comes from unresolved V genes, and the rest has no known cause. This sample's table lists 70,000 to 100,000 clones. In total, the top ten clones hold 3.8% of the sample. The sequenced sample consisted of PBMCs. Source of these receptors: a man aged 18 to 35 in good health and CMV-seropositive.

The chain couples TRBV6-6 to TRBJ2-5, with 8 bases aligning to TRBD2. Losses at the gene ends were 4 bases for V and 4 bases for J; bases not matched to a gene: 11. CDR1 and CDR2 from the germline V gene are MNHNY and SVGAGI (reference sequence). The CDR3 totals 16 residues. CDR3 bases: TGTGCCAGCAGTTGGACGGGCGGGGGGAAGTCAGAGACCCAGTACTTC. This codes for CASSWTGGGKSETQYF.

The V and J genes are TRBV5-5 and TRBJ1-1; unclear D gene. This CDR3 has 16 residues. Trimming left V 4 bases short and J 3 bases short, with 19 bases between. Germline values: CDR1 SGHKS, CDR2 YYEKEE (reference sequence). The CDR3 DNA reads TGTGCCAGCAGCCCCCATTGGAGGGCAGATTACACTGAAGCTTTCTTT. Protein: CASSPHWRADYTEAFF.

V is TRBV18 and J is TRBJ1-1, with D possibly being TRBD1 (6 bases). The CDR3 runs 15 residues. V was pared by 3 bases and J by 1 base, with 12 bases between. CDR1 and CDR2 (germline): KGHSH, LQKENI. The CDR3 region is CASSPGRGPNTEAFF. CDR3 bases: TGTGCCAGCTCACCCGGCAGGGGCCCGAACACTGAAGCTTTCTTT.

The V and J genes are TRBV4-2 and TRBJ2-3, with D maybe TRBD2 (6 bases). The CDR3 sequence is 17 residues long. Per the germline V gene, CDR1 is LGHNA and CDR2 is YNFKEQ. V lost 1 base to trimming and J lost 5 bases, with 19 bases between them. CDR3 protein: CASSQGVGPGVGDTQYF. The CDR3 coding sequence is TGTGCCAGCAGCCAAGGTGTGGGTCCGGGGGTTGGAGATACGCAGTATTTT.

The chain links TRBV19 to TRBJ2-5, with TRBD2 as a possible D gene (5 bases). Germline CDR1 reads LNHDA; CDR2 reads SQIVND (reference sequence). V was shortened by 1 base and J by 4 bases, with 13 bases between the two germline ends. The CDR3 covers 15 residues. In nucleotides, the CDR3 is TGTGCCAGTAGTATAGTGAGAGCCGGAGGAGAGACCCAGTACTTC. Its translation is CASSIVRAGGETQYF.

The CDR3 reads CAWKMGGEAGYTF. The CDR3, as DNA: TGTGCCTGGAAGATGGGGGGGGAGGCGGGCTACACCTTC. The J gene is TRBJ1-2, the V gene TRBV30; D may be TRBD1 (5 bases). Deletions cut 4 bases from V and 8 bases from J, with 17 bases between. Germline V CDR1 and CDR2: GTSNPN, SVGIG (reference sequence). The CDR3 runs 13 residues.

V and J are TRBV12-1 and TRBJ2-1; the DNA was not used to check the table's D call, TRBD2. TRBV12-1 has pseudogene status. The CDR3 extends over 15 amino acids. CDR3 nucleotide sequence: TGTGCCAGCAGCTTCCTACTACCCGGATACAATGAGCAGTTCTTC. This gives the protein CASSFLLPGYNEQFF.

The chain employs TRBV7-9 and TRBJ2-7, with TRBD2 identical over 8 bases. Looked up from germline, CDR1 is SEHNR and CDR2 is FQNEAQ (reference sequence). This CDR3 contains 16 residues. V shed 4 bases, J shed 4 bases, and the junction held 12 bases outside the gene matches. In nucleotides, the CDR3 is TGTGCCAGCAGCTCGCAAACTAGCGGATGGCCGTACGAGCAGTACTTC. This encodes CASSSQTSGWPYEQYF.

The V gene is TRBV7-3, the J gene TRBJ1-1, with D maybe TRBD1 (6 bases). V was trimmed by 4 bases and J by 3 bases, leaving 12 bases between them. CDR3 size: 14 residues. Germline loops: CDR1 SGHTA, CDR2 FQGTGA. The DNA for the CDR3 is TGTGCCAGCAGCTACGGACCAGGGGACACTGAAGCTTTCTTT. It yields the protein CASSYGPGDTEAFF.

The rearrangement joins TRBV6-1 to TRBJ2-1, with 8 bases that match TRBD1. Germline-derived CDR1 and CDR2 are MNHNS and SASEGT. CDR3 length equals 14 residues. The V gene end was trimmed by 6 bases and the J gene end by 5 bases; junction bases not matched to a gene: 6. CDR3 sequence reads: CASRGGQENNEQFF. CDR3 nucleotides: TGTGCCAGCAGGGGGGGACAGGAAAACAATGAGCAGTTCTTC.

The V call is TRBV19, the J call TRBJ1-4; D might be TRBD1 (5 bases). The V and J ends lost 4 bases and 7 bases respectively, with 13 bases between them. The germline CDR1 and CDR2 sequences are LNHDA and SQIVND (reference sequence). This CDR3 is built from 14 residues. The DNA of the CDR3 is TGTGCCAGTAGTAGGAGGGGATACGGTGAAAAACTGTTTTTT. Translation gives CASSRRGYGEKLFF.

V and J are TRBV9 and TRBJ2-1; 9 bases are a match to TRBD2. The CDR3 covers 17 residues. V lost 6 bases and J lost 6; bases outside the gene matches: 16. CDR1 is SGDLS, CDR2 YYNGEE, per germline. Written as DNA, the CDR3 is TGTGCCAGCACCGATACAGCAGCGGGAGGCCGGGGCAATGAGCAGTTCTTC. Protein product: CASTDTAAGGRGNEQFF.

CDR3 bases: TGTGCCAGCAGCTTCGGGGGAAACTCCTACGAGCAGTACTTC. This encodes CASSFGGNSYEQYF. V and J are TRBV7-2 and TRBJ2-7; tentatively, D is TRBD2 (6 bases). The CDR3 covers 14 residues. CDR1 SGHTA and CDR2 FQGNSA come from the germline V gene. V dropped 3 bases and J dropped 0 bases, with 9 bases sitting between them.

The J gene is TRBJ1-5, the V gene TRBV2; no clear D gene. CDR3 length: 15 residues. Germline V gene lookup returns CDR1 SNHLY and CDR2 FYNNEI. V lost 4 bases, J lost 2 bases, and 12 bases lay in between. The CDR3 spells CASSVYGLGNQPQHF. CDR3 in DNA: TGTGCCAGCAGTGTATATGGGCTCGGCAATCAGCCCCAGCATTTT.

The J gene is TRBJ2-3, the V gene TRBV11-1, with 10 bases identical to TRBD2. The CDR3 runs to 15 residues. Germline CDR1 SGHAT, CDR2 FQDESV (reference sequence). The J segment lost 1 base and the V segment lost 5 bases, leaving 3 bases of the junction unmatched. CDR3 DNA: TGTGCCAGCAGCCACGGACTAGCGGGCACAGATACGCAGTATTTT. Translated, it gives CASSHGLAGTDTQYF.

The chain employs TRBV5-5 and TRBJ2-7; 7 nucleotides agree with TRBD1. The CDR3 length is 17 residues. Germline V gene sequence: CDR1 SGHKS, CDR2 YYEKEE (reference sequence). The trim removed 4 bases at V and 1 base at J, leaving 14 bases unmatched. The CDR3 sequence: CASSTYSDRRQSYEQYF. In nucleotides, the CDR3 is TGTGCCAGCAGCACATACTCGGACAGGAGACAATCCTACGAGCAGTACTTC. Full variable domain (remainder filled in from reference TRBV5-5 and TRBJ2-7): DAGVTQSPTHLIKTRGQQVTLRCSPISGHKSVSWYQQVLGQGPQFIFQYYEKEERGRGNFPDRFSARQFPNYSSELNVNALLLGDSALYLCASSTYSDRRQSYEQYFGPGTRLTVT.

J is TRBJ2-7 and V is TRBV11-2, with D perhaps matching TRBD2 (6 bases). Deletions cut 4 bases from V and 3 bases from J, with 16 bases between. CDR1 is SGHAT, CDR2 FQNNGV, per germline. The CDR3 is 15 amino acids. CDR3 sequence (DNA): TGTGCCAGCAGCTCCTCTAGCGCATTCCACTACGAGCAGTACTTC. It encodes CASSSSSAFHYEQYF.

The J gene is TRBJ2-7, the V gene TRBV15; 9 positions agree with TRBD1. Germline CDR1 LNHNV, CDR2 YYDKDF (reference sequence). The CDR3 has 12 amino acids. V shed 5 bases and J 7 bases; nucleotides not matched to a gene: 3. The CDR3 protein is CATSGTGREQYF. For the CDR3, the DNA is TGTGCCACCAGCGGGACAGGGAGGGAGCAGTACTTC.

J is TRBJ1-6 and V is TRBV2, with TRBD1 matching over 9 bases. CDR1 is SNHLY, CDR2 FYNNEI, per germline. The CDR3 extends over 23 amino acids. V dropped 5 bases and J dropped 0; count of bases not matched to a gene: 23. CDR3 sequence reads: CASSNRGQGPNSEWGSYNSPLHF. CDR3 in DNA: TGTGCCAGCAGTAACAGGGGGCAGGGTCCGAACTCGGAATGGGGCTCCTATAATTCACCCCTCCACTTT.

The CDR3 DNA sequence: TGTGCCAGCAGCTTGGGTGGCAGGGCAAGCACAGATACGCAGTATTTT. Protein product: CASSLGGRASTDTQYF. This chain links TRBV5-4 with TRBJ2-3, with D maybe TRBD1 (5 bases). Germline V gene sequence: CDR1 SGHNT, CDR2 YYREEE (reference sequence). The CDR3 runs to 16 residues. V lost 0 bases and J lost 0, with 11 bases in between.

The chain recombines TRBV27 with TRBJ2-7, with 9 bases identical to TRBD2. This CDR3 contains 14 residues. With 3 bases clipped from V and 6 bases from J, the junction kept 6 bases outside the gene matches. Germline V lookup: CDR1 MNHEY, CDR2 SMNVEV (reference sequence). This CDR3 is CASSFGVSGSEQYF. In DNA, the CDR3 is TGTGCCAGCAGTTTTGGTGTTAGCGGGAGCGAGCAGTACTTC.

This sequence joins TRBV30 and TRBJ2-1; 9 positions agree with TRBD1. CDR3 length: 13 amino acids. J lost 12 bases, V lost 0 bases, and 6 bases had no gene match. Per the germline V gene, CDR1 is GTSNPN and CDR2 is SVGIG (reference sequence). This CDR3 reads CAWSVWDRALQFF. CDR3 coding DNA: TGTGCCTGGAGTGTATGGGACAGGGCGCTGCAGTTCTTC.

V gene TRBV4-1 combines with J gene TRBJ2-2; possible D gene TRBD1, 6 bases. CDR3 length: 14 amino acids. Looked up from germline, CDR1 is MGHRA and CDR2 is YSYEKL. The ends were cut back, 4 bases at V and 0 bases at J, with 6 bases in the middle. CDR3 amino acids: CASSRQANTGELFF. The CDR3 DNA sequence: TGCGCCAGCAGCCGACAGGCGAACACCGGGGAGCTGTTTTTT.

V gene TRBV7-9 combines with J gene TRBJ2-1; 9 bases fit TRBD1. Trimming took 0 bases from V and 3 from J; bases not matched to a gene: 3. Germline V CDR1 and CDR2: SEHNR, FQNEAQ (reference sequence). This CDR3 has 16 amino acids. The CDR3 loop reads CASSLAGQGIYNEQFF. The CDR3 nucleotides are TGTGCCAGCAGCTTAGCTGGACAGGGGATCTACAATGAGCAGTTCTTC.

The rearrangement joins TRBV10-3 to TRBJ1-5; TRBD1 agrees at 8 bases. CDR3 length equals 15 residues. V was clipped by 5 bases and J by 3 bases; unmatched bases: 6. Germline lookup yields CDR1 ENHRY and CDR2 SYGVKD. This CDR3 reads CAISRGQDLNQPQHF. The CDR3 DNA is TGTGCCATCAGTCGGGGACAGGACCTCAATCAGCCCCAGCATTTT.

The chain employs TRBV5-1 and TRBJ2-7; TRBD1 matches at 7 bases. Looked up from germline, CDR1 is SGHRS and CDR2 is YFSETQ. V gave up 5 bases and J gave up 0 bases; unmatched junction bases: 14. This CDR3 contains 17 residues. DNA of the CDR3: TGCGCCAGCAGTTACCCCCCATCCAGGGGGTTCTCCTACGAGCAGTACTTC. It codes for CASSYPPSRGFSYEQYF.